This T cell receptor (beta chain) was sequenced for a study of multiple sclerosis patients with progressive multifocal leukoencephalopathy. The CDR3 spans 9 residues. V lost 7 bases and J lost 7, with 4 bases in between. Germline lookup yields CDR1 MNHEY and CDR2 SMNVEV (reference sequence). As to time point: before natalizumab initiation. All patients had prior interferon beta, and all PML patients were female. Data came from immunoSEQ multiplex PCR; TCRdb stores just in-frame clones and leaves some out. The sample holds roughly 30,000 clones, 88% seen once. Sequencing was done on a sample of PBMCs. This TCR was recovered from a human donor with multiple sclerosis. The V call is TRBV27, the J call TRBJ1-2; D is unresolved. CDR3 residues: CASIFGYTF. The CDR3 region has the DNA TGTGCCAGCATTTTTGGCTACACCTTC.